This note documents a single T cell receptor beta chain sequence. The method was immunoSEQ multiplex PCR; TCRdb's version includes in-frame clones alone and lacks a portion of them. Of around 100,000 clones listed, more than 80% are singletons. This specimen belongs to a study of blood T cell repertoires in COVID-19. Sequencing used peripheral blood. This sequence originates from a woman between 45 and 60 years old with acute or convalescent COVID-19.

The CDR3 here is CASSHTGQLNTEAFF. As DNA, the CDR3 is TGCGCCAGCAGCCACACCGGACAGCTGAACACTGAAGCTTTCTTT. The genes are TRBV4-1 and TRBJ1-1; tentative D call: TRBD1 (6 bases). V dropped 3 bases and J dropped 0 bases, with 11 bases sitting between them. Germline CDR1 reads MGHRA; CDR2 reads YSYEKL. The CDR3 runs to 15 residues.